This is a list of T cell receptor beta chains from one sample in a study of T-cell memory formation after mild COVID-19. Via MiXCR, TCRdb re-called the 5' RACE reads, giving one row per CDR3 protein. The sample has about 150,000 distinct CDR3 sequences, over 10% seen once. Source material: PBMCs or a T cell subset sorted from them (not recorded which). The receptors were sampled from a man younger than 35 who had mild COVID-19 (a few samples of this study predate the infection). Cell type and time point are not known. Both conserved end residues are part of each CDR3. The D gene is left open where the match is weak. Clone size is not always given. Where it is, it says once, few, many or a class for expanded clones.

NA	TRBV6-2/TRBV6-3	TRBJ2-7	TRBD1	TGTGCCAGCAGTTACGGGGACAGGCCCTACGAGCAGTACTTC	CASSYGDRPYEQYF
few	TRBV5-1	TRBJ2-2	NA	TGCGCCAGCAGCTTGGAACTTTTGTGGGGTGGGGAGCTGTTTTTT	CASSLELLWGGELFF
few	TRBV19	TRBJ2-6	NA	TGTGCCAGTAGTATTGGCGGGGCTGGGGCCAACGTCCTGACTTTC	CASSIGGAGANVLTF
few	TRBV18	TRBJ2-4	NA	TGTGCCAGCTCAGGACTAGCCAAAAACATTCAGTACTTC	CASSGLAKNIQYF
NA	TRBV6-5	TRBJ1-4	TRBD1	TGTGCCAGCAGTCGGGACAGGGGGGAAAAACTGTTTTTT	CASSRDRGEKLFF
NA	TRBV24-1	TRBJ1-2	NA	TGTGCCACCAGTGGGAGGGATGGCTACACCTTC	CATSGRDGYTF
NA	TRBV29-1	TRBJ2-1	NA	TGCAGCGCGGGACTCTACAATGAGCAGTTCTTC	CSAGLYNEQFF
few	TRBV24-1	TRBJ1-2	NA	TGTGCCACCAGTGAGCAGAGTTATGGCTACACCTTC	CATSEQSYGYTF
NA	TRBV7-3	TRBJ2-1	NA	TGTGCCAGCAGGCTACAGGCGGGCCCCTACAATGAGCAGTTCTTC	CASRLQAGPYNEQFF
NA	TRBV5-1	TRBJ1-2	TRBD1	TGCGCCAGCAACGGAGGAGCAGGGGGTCCGGGGGGCTACACCTTC	CASNGGAGGPGGYTF
many	TRBV7-2	TRBJ2-5	NA	TGTGCCAGCAGCATCAGCGTACAAGAGACCCAGTACTTC	CASSISVQETQYF